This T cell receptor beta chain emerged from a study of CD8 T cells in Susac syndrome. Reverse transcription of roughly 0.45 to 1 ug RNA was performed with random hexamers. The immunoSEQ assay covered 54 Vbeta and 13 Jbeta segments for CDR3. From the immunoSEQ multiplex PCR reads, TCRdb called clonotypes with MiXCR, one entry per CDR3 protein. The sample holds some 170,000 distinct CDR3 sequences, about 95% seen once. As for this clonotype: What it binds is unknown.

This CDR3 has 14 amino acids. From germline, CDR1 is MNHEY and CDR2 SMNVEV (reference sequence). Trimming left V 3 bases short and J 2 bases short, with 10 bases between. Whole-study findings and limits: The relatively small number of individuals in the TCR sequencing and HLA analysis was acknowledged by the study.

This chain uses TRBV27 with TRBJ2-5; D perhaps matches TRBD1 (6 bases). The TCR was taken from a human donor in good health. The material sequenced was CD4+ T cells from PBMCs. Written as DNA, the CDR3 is TGTGCCAGCAGTTTCCGAGGACAGCAAGAGACCCAGTACTTC. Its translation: CASSFRGQQETQYF.